One sample yielded the 28 T cell receptor beta chains listed below, sequenced in a study of cytomegalovirus exposure and HLA in healthy donors. The PCR ran on 60 Vbeta and 13 Jbeta primers. Only in-frame clones appear in the TCRdb table, and some are missing; sequencing was by immunoSEQ multiplex PCR. The table lists roughly 160,000 clones, 70% to 90% of them singletons. The sequenced sample consisted of PBMCs. These receptor sequences come from a man younger than 40 in good health and CMV-seropositive.

CDR3 region: CASSETSGRAHEQYF. CDR3 coding DNA: TGTGCCAGCAGTGAAACTAGCGGGAGGGCCCACGAGCAGTACTTC. The rearrangement uses TRBV25-1 and TRBJ2-5; 13 bases align to TRBD2. Matching the DNA end better, TRBJ2-7 makes the J call doubtful. The germline V gene encodes CDR1 MGHDK and CDR2 SYGVNS. The CDR3 consists of 15 residues.

V gene TRBV10-2 combines with J gene TRBJ2-3; D remains ambiguous. V was shortened by 5 bases and J by 0 bases, with 9 bases between the two germline ends. The length of the CDR3 is 14 residues. Germline CDR1 WSHSY, CDR2 SAAADI. CDR3 nucleotide sequence: TGCGCCAGCAGTATTGTGACTAGCACAGATACGCAGTATTTT. This gives the protein CASSIVTSTDTQYF.

This clone was counted only a few times. The chain recombines TRBV4-2 with TRBJ1-1; D call uncertain. V was trimmed by 0 bases and J by 10 bases, leaving 9 bases between them. Germline CDR1 is LGHNA and CDR2 is YNFKEQ. This CDR3 has 12 amino acids. The CDR3 region has the DNA TGTGCCAGCAGCCAAGATTCAGGAGGAGCTTTCTTT. Translation gives CASSQDSGGAFF.

J is TRBJ2-2 and V is TRBV4-3, with TRBD2 identical over 7 bases. CDR1 LGHNA and CDR2 YSLEER come from the germline V gene. The CDR3 is 14 residues long. V was pared by 4 bases and J by 1 base, with 0 bases of the junction left unmatched. In DNA form, the CDR3 reads TGCGCCAGCAGCCGGGGGGGGAACACCGGGGAGCTGTTTTTT. Its protein product is CASSRGGNTGELFF.

The chain has TRBV11-2 and TRBJ2-5, with 13 bases aligning to TRBD2. The CDR3 is 16 residues long. V trimming: 1 base; J trimming: 5 bases; junction bases outside the gene matches: 4. Germline lookup yields CDR1 SGHAT and CDR2 FQNNGV. DNA of the CDR3: TGTGCCAGCAGCTTAGGGGGACTAGCGGGATTTGAGACCCAGTACTTC. Its protein is CASSLGGLAGFETQYF.

V gene TRBV23-1 combines with J gene TRBJ2-3, with a weak D call TRBD2 (6 bases). TRBV23-1 is given ORF status, its function remaining uncertain. This CDR3 has 17 residues. Between the trimmed V and J ends, which lost 4 bases and 0 bases, there was a span of 17 bases. The CDR3 bases are TGCGCCAGCAGTCCCTGTGGGGGGAAGGTTAGCACAGATACGCAGTATTTT. Its translation is CASSPCGGKVSTDTQYF.

The V and J genes are TRBV29-1 and TRBJ1-4; 7 bases map to TRBD1. This CDR3 is built from 16 residues. Trimming at V came to 3 bases and at J to 7 bases, leaving 14 bases not matched to a gene. Germline V CDR1 and CDR2: SQVTM, ANQGSEA. The CDR3 region is CSVDEGPARGSEKLFF. The CDR3 region has the DNA TGCAGCGTTGATGAAGGTCCCGCCAGGGGGAGTGAAAAACTGTTTTTT.

V is TRBV18 and J is TRBJ2-7; 7 bases fit TRBD1. V lost 5 bases, J lost 4 bases, and 5 bases stayed unmatched. The germline CDR1 and CDR2 sequences are KGHSH and LQKENI. The CDR3 length is 13 residues. Written as DNA, the CDR3 is TGTGCCAGCTCATTGACAGGGACATACGAGCAGTACGTC. Its protein is CASSLTGTYEQYV.

J is TRBJ1-4 and V is TRBV7-8, with 8 bases identical to TRBD1. Losses at the gene ends were 1 base for V and 8 bases for J; bases not matched to a gene: 3. The germline V gene has CDR1 SGHVS and CDR2 FQNEAQ. The CDR3 is 14 amino acids. CDR3: CASSLVTGAEKLFF. The DNA of the CDR3 is TGTGCCAGCAGCTTAGTGACAGGGGCGGAAAAACTGTTTTTT.

Only a few counts were recorded for this clone. The chain joins TRBV20-1 to TRBJ2-5, with unresolved D. Germline assignment: CDR1 DFQATT and CDR2 SNEGSKA (reference sequence). Trimming left V 6 bases short and J 11 bases short, with 16 bases between. The CDR3 has 11 amino acids. CDR3 DNA: TGCAGTGCCCTCTCTACGGCGGTACAGTACTTC. Amino acids: CSALSTAVQYF.

The chain combines TRBV4-3 with TRBJ2-1, with D tentatively TRBD2 (6 bases). The CDR3 extends over 16 amino acids. V shed 0 bases and J shed 7 bases, with 16 bases lying between them. The germline gives CDR1 LGHNA, CDR2 YSLEER. In DNA, the CDR3 is TGCGCCAGCAGCCAAGAGGCTCCGGGGCGGGGTAATGAGCAGTTCTTC. This codes for CASSQEAPGRGNEQFF.

The chain carries TRBV7-9 and TRBJ2-7; 7 bases match TRBD2. The CDR3 extends over 13 amino acids. Germline trimming cut 4 bases from V and 6 bases from J; bases unmatched to any gene: 6. Germline CDR1 SEHNR, CDR2 FQNEAQ (reference sequence). CDR3 bases: TGTGCCAGCAGCTCCGGACTAGTAAGCGAGCAGTACTTC. Translation gives CASSSGLVSEQYF.

There are a few counts of this clone. The V gene is TRBV5-1, the J gene TRBJ2-1; 8 bases agree with TRBD1. After removal of 4 bases from V and 4 bases from J, the junction contained 7 bases not matched to a gene. Per germline, CDR1 SGHRS and CDR2 YFSETQ. CDR3 length: 15 residues. Written as DNA, the CDR3 is TGCGCCAGCAGCCCCGCGGGACAGGAGTACAATGAGCAGTTCTTC. This gives the protein CASSPAGQEYNEQFF.

V and J are TRBV7-2 and TRBJ2-3; TRBD2 aligns across 13 bases. Unmatched junction bases numbered 5, after V lost 2 bases and J lost 3 bases. The CDR3 contains 17 residues. Germline values: CDR1 SGHTA, CDR2 FQGNSA. Here the CDR3 reads CASSLKTSGRKTDTQYF. The CDR3, as DNA: TGTGCCAGCAGCTTAAAGACTAGCGGGAGGAAGACAGATACGCAGTATTTT.

The rearrangement joins TRBV5-1 to TRBJ2-5; TRBD2 aligns across 7 bases. CDR1 and CDR2 from the germline V gene are SGHRS and YFSETQ. V lost 3 bases to trimming and J lost 3 bases; unmatched junction nucleotides: 5. The CDR3 spans 14 residues. The CDR3 DNA reads TGCGCCAGCAGCTCGGGACTACGGGAAGAGACCCAGTACTTC. Encoded protein: CASSSGLREETQYF.

V usage is TRBV7-8 and J usage is TRBJ2-1; D might be TRBD2 (6 bases). This CDR3 contains 15 residues. V shed 2 bases and J shed 4 bases, with 12 bases lying between them. CDR1 is SGHVS, CDR2 FQNEAQ, per germline. In DNA, the CDR3 is TGTGCCAGCAGCTTACTAGCTAGCGAGTACAATGAGCAGTTCTTC. Translating it yields CASSLLASEYNEQFF.

This clone has just one count. The chain is built from TRBV19 and TRBJ2-1, with 7 bases matching TRBD2. The junction had 9 bases not matched to a gene; V was cut back by 3 bases and J by 1 base. Germline V gives CDR1 LNHDA, CDR2 SQIVND (reference sequence). This CDR3 contains 17 residues. DNA for the CDR3: TGTGCCAGTAGTATTAGGACTAGAGCTCGATCCTACAATGAGCAGTTCTTC. Translation: CASSIRTRARSYNEQFF.

This clone was seen only a few times. The CDR3 DNA is TGTGCCAGCAGCCCTAAGAACAATGAGCAGTTCTTC. As protein: CASSPKNNEQFF. V gene TRBV5-4 combines with J gene TRBJ2-1, with D uncertain. The CDR3 has 12 residues. The V end lost 4 bases, the J end lost 5 bases, and 7 bases lay between the germline ends. The germline gives CDR1 SGHNT, CDR2 YYREEE (reference sequence).

This chain uses TRBV2 with TRBJ2-3; 7 bases align to TRBD2. The germline gives CDR1 SNHLY, CDR2 FYNNEI. With V trimmed by 8 bases and J by 3 bases, 11 bases remained unmatched. The CDR3 sequence is 15 residues long. The CDR3 is CASRLGGPWTDTQYF. In nucleotides, the CDR3 is TGTGCCAGCCGGTTGGGAGGGCCGTGGACAGATACGCAGTATTTT. The entire variable domain, with the rest obtained from reference TRBV2 and TRBJ2-3, is as follows: EPEVTQTPSHQVTQMGQEVILRCVPISNHLYFYWYRQILGQKVEFLVSFYNNEISEKSEIFDDQFSVERPDGSNFTLKIRSTKLEDSAMYFCASRLGGPWTDTQYFGPGTRLTVL.

The rearrangement links TRBV11-2 to TRBJ2-7; possibly TRBD1 for D (5 bases). CDR1 and CDR2 from the germline V gene are SGHAT and FQNNGV. CDR3 size: 12 residues. The V gene lost 2 bases and the J gene lost 4 bases, with 6 bases spanning the gap. The CDR3 DNA follows: TGTGCCAGCAGCTTAAAGGGGTACGAGCAGTACTTC. Its translation: CASSLKGYEQYF.

The V call is TRBV6-6, the J call TRBJ2-2, with 8 bases aligning to TRBD1. The trim removed 8 bases at V and 7 bases at J, leaving 6 bases unmatched. The CDR3 runs 13 residues. Germline CDR1 is MNHNY and CDR2 is SVGAGI (reference sequence). In DNA form, the CDR3 reads TGTGCCAGCGACAGGGGTTCGAACGGGGAGCTGTTTTTT. Protein sequence: CASDRGSNGELFF.

The genes are TRBV7-2 and TRBJ2-7; 9 nucleotides align to TRBD1. Germline V gene sequence: CDR1 SGHTA, CDR2 FQGNSA. This CDR3 has 13 amino acids. V dropped 5 bases and J dropped 10; count of bases not matched to a gene: 9. CDR3 region: CASSPTGGGRQYF. Written as DNA, the CDR3 is TGTGCCAGCAGCCCCACAGGGGGCGGTAGACAGTACTTC.

The chain carries TRBV5-5 and TRBJ1-1; D call uncertain. CDR3 length: 17 residues. The germline V gene encodes CDR1 SGHKS and CDR2 YYEKEE (reference sequence). Trimming removed 4 bases at V and 1 base at J, with 20 bases between. The CDR3 protein is CASSPHWANNGNTEAFF. The CDR3 coding sequence is TGTGCCAGCAGCCCTCACTGGGCGAATAACGGGAACACTGAAGCTTTCTTT.

The chain uses TRBV30 and TRBJ2-3; D is undetermined. Germline lookup yields CDR1 GTSNPN and CDR2 SVGIG (reference sequence). The length of the CDR3 is 13 residues. V was trimmed by 1 base and J by 0 bases, leaving 5 bases between them. CDR3 amino acids: CAWSGDSTDTQYF. DNA for the CDR3: TGTGCCTGGAGTGGCGATAGCACAGATACGCAGTATTTT.

The rearrangement joins TRBV5-1 to TRBJ1-3; 10 bases line up with TRBD1. Germline V gives CDR1 SGHRS, CDR2 YFSETQ. This CDR3 spans 15 amino acids. V dropped 3 bases and J dropped 2; count of bases not matched to a gene: 2. Here the CDR3 reads CASSSDRGPGNTIYF. DNA for the CDR3: TGCGCCAGCAGCTCAGACAGGGGGCCTGGAAACACCATATATTTT.

The sample holds one count of this clone. The chain couples TRBV10-3 to TRBJ2-7; 8 bases are a match to TRBD2. Germline-derived CDR1 and CDR2 are ENHRY and SYGVKD. The CDR3 loop spans 15 amino acids. Trimming removed 5 bases from V and 4 bases from J; junction bases left unmatched: 10. The CDR3 sequence: CAISSGGAGEYEQYF. The CDR3 region has the DNA TGTGCCATCAGTTCCGGAGGAGCGGGAGAATACGAGCAGTACTTC.

This sequence joins TRBV7-6 and TRBJ1-1; no clear D gene. The germline V gene encodes CDR1 SGHVS and CDR2 FNYEAQ. Trimming took off 2 bases at V and 3 bases at J, with 7 bases between the two ends. CDR3 length: 13 amino acids. The CDR3 here is CASSLQAHTEAFF. The CDR3 coding sequence is TGTGCCAGCAGCTTACAGGCGCACACTGAAGCTTTCTTT.

The rearrangement uses TRBV21-1 and TRBJ2-1; the table assigns TRBD2, which was not confirmed against the DNA. TRBV21-1 is a known pseudogene. This CDR3 region has 17 residues. The CDR3 is CASSKSETIPSYNEQFF. CDR3 nucleotides: TGTGCCAGCAGCAAATCGGAAACTATTCCCTCCTACAATGAGCAGTTCTTC.